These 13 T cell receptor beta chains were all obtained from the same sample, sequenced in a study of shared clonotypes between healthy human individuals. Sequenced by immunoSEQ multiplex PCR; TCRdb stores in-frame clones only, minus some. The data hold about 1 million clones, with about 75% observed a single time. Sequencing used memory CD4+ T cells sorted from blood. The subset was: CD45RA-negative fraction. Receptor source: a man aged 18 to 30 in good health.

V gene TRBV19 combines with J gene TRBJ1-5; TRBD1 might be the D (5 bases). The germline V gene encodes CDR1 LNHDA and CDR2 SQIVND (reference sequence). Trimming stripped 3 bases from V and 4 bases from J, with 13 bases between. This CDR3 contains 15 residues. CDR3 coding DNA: TGTGCCAGTAGTATCGGGGGGGTTGGTAATCAGCCCCAGCATTTT. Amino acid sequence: CASSIGGVGNQPQHF.

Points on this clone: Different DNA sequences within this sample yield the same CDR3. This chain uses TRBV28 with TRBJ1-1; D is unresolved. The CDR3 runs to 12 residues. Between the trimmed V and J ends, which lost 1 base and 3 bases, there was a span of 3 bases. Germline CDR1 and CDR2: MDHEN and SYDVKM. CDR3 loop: CASSLLHTEAFF. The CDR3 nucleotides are TGTGCCAGCAGTTTATTACACACTGAAGCTTTCTTT.

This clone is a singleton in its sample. CDR3 DNA: TGTGCCAGCAGTGGGGCCAGACGGGATGAGCAGTTCTTC. Translation: CASSGARRDEQFF. This chain links TRBV7-2 with TRBJ2-1; possibly TRBD1 for D (5 bases). This CDR3 region has 13 residues. Trimming cost V 6 bases and J 8 bases, with 14 bases left between them. Germline assignment: CDR1 SGHTA and CDR2 FQGNSA.

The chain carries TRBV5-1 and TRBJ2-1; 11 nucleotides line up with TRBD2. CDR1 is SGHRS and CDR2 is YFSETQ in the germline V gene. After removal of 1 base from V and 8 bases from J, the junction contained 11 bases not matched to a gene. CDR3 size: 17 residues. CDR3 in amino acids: CASSLTSGLAGVDEQFF. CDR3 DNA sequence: TGCGCCAGCAGCTTGACCTCTGGACTAGCGGGTGTAGATGAGCAGTTCTTC.

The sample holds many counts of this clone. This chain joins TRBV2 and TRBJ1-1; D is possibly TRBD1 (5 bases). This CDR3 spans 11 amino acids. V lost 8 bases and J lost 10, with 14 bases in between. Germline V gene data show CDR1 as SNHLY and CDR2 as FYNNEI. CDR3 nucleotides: TGTGCCAGCGAGGGGAGGGGTAGAGCTTTCTTT. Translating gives CASEGRGRAFF.

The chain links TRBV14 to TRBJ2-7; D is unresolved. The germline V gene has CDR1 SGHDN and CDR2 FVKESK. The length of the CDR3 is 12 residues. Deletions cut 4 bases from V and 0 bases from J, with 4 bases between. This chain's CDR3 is CASSPNSYEQYF. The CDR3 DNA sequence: TGTGCCAGCAGCCCTAACTCCTACGAGCAGTACTTC.

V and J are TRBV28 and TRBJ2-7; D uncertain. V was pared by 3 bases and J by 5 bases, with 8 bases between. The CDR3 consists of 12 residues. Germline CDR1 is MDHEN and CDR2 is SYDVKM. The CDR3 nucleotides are TGTGCCAGCAGTTTCGCAAGACACGAGCAGTACTTC. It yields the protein CASSFARHEQYF. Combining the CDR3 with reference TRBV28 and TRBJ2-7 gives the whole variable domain DVKVTQSSRYLVKRTGEKVFLECVQDMDHENMFWYRQDPGLGLRLIYFSYDVKMKEKGDIPEGYSVSREKKERFSLILESASTNQTSMYLCASSFARHEQYFGPGTRLTVT.

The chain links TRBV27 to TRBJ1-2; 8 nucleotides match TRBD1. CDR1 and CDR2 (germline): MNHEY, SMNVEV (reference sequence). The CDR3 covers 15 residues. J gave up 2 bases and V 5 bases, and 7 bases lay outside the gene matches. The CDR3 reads CASSLRQGNNYGYTF. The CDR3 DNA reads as TGTGCCAGCAGTCTTCGACAGGGGAACAACTATGGCTACACCTTC.

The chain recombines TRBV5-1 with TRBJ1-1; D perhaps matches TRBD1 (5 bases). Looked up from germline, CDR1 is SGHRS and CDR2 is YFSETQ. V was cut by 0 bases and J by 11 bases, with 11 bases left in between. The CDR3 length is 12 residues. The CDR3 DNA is TGCGCCAGCAGCTTGGGAGAGGGGATGGCTTTCTTT. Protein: CASSLGEGMAFF.

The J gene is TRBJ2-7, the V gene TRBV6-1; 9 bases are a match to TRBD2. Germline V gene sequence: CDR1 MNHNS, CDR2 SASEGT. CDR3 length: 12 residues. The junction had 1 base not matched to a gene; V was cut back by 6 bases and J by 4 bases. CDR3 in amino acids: CASRREGYEQYF. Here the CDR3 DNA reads TGTGCCAGCAGGCGGGAGGGATACGAGCAGTACTTC.

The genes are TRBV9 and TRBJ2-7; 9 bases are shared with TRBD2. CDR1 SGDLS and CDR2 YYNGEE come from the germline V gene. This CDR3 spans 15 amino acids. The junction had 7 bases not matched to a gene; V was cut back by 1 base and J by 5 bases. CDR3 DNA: TGTGCCAGCAGCGTAAGTAGCGGGAGAGTCAACGAGCAGTACTTC. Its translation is CASSVSSGRVNEQYF.

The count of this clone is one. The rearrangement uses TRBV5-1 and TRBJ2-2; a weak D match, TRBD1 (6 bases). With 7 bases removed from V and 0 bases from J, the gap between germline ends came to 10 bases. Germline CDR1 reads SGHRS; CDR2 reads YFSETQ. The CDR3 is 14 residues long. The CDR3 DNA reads TGCGCCAGCTCCGGGACATCGAACACCGGGGAGCTGTTTTTT. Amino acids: CASSGTSNTGELFF.

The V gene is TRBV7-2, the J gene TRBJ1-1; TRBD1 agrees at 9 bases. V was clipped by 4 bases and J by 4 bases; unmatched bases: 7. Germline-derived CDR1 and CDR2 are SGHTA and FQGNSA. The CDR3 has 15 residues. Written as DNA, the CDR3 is TGTGCCAGCAGCTGGACAGGGGTCGAGGGCACTGAAGCTTTCTTT. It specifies CASSWTGVEGTEAFF.